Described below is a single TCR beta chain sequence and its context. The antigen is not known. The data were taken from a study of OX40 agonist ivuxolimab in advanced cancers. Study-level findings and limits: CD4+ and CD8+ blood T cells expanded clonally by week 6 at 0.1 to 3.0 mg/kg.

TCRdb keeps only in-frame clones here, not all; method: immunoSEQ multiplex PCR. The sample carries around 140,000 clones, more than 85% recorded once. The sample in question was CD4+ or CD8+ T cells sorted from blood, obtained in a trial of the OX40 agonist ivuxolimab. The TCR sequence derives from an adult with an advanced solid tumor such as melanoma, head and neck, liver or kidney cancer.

As DNA, the CDR3 is TGTGCCAGCAGCTCTTCGACTAGCGGGACCGAGACCCAGTACTTC. It yields the protein CASSSSTSGTETQYF. The chain is built from TRBV13 and TRBJ2-5, with 11 bases lining up with TRBD2. The V segment lost 4 bases and the J segment 5 bases; nucleotides outside the gene matches: 6. The CDR3 covers 15 residues. The germline V gene encodes CDR1 PRHDT and CDR2 FYEKMQ (reference sequence).